The text below deals with one T cell receptor (beta chain). Its binding antigen is unknown. No base qualities exist here, and no much larger clone lies one base off it. The CDR3 contains 16 residues, cysteine and phenylalanine counted. Of the read, only the CDR3 DNA is kept; its 48 bases are in frame from base 1. Looking up the germline V gene yields CDR1 SGHTA and CDR2 FQGNSA. V is pared back by 5 bases and J by 1 base, with 14 bases lying between the germline termini. This sample is drawn from a study of long-term antiretroviral therapy in people with HIV (dated 2022 in TCRdb). Describing the broader study: The earliest samples were collected approximately a decade before the 2015 WHO recommendation for immediate ART, a period when ART was typically delayed until CD4 counts fell. No cross-contamination during QIAcube processing was shown when test extractions of a monoclonal T-cell line were performed alongside about 30 polyclonal samples. About 40% of the 30 participants with HIV were female. A retrospective serial study tested whether changes in peripheral blood TRB repertoire composition and diversity were associated with ART initiation and durable HIV suppression. From some 30 adults with confirmed HIV infection, the cohort provided approximately 190 cryopreserved PBMC samples, gathered serially across a mean of roughly 6 years (range 1-12).

The immunoSEQ hsTCRB v3.0 assay was used at survey level resolution for TRB variable region sequencing. The target sequencing depth for TRB was 40,000-50,000 T-cell genomes per sample. TRB libraries were pooled and sequenced on an Illumina MiSeq using a v3 150-cycle kit. Regarding the original processing steps: Repertoire analysis was performed in R inside a reproducible Nextflow workflow that covered QC, data transformation and analysis. Custom analyses were implemented in LymphoSeq2, an R package for AIRR-Seq data exploration. After excluding a handful of samples that yielded fewer than 5000 total TRB sequences, some 180 HIV repertoires remained for analysis. Among the approximately 180 HIV repertoires that were kept, under 60 were collected before ART initiation and about 130 were collected after ART initiation. Repertoires were downsampled to 5000 TRB nucleotide sequences, and summary statistics were averaged over 100 downsampling iterations. The analysis kept only TRB sequences whose CDR3 regions were at least seven amino acids long. Diversity was measured with a Shannon entropy-derived clonality score and the Gini coefficient. In the repertoire networks, any two of the top 5000 CDR3 amino acid sequences were linked whenever the two sequences differed by an edit distance of one. GLIPH2 predicted antigen specificity groups and MHC restriction for TRB CDR3 amino acid sequences. Known CMV, EBV, HIV or tissue antigen associations were flagged by matching CDR3 amino acid sequences against VDJdb and McPAS-TCR. Pre-ART, post-ART and control groups were compared with Wilcoxon signed-rank tests and Holm-Bonferroni correction. TCRdb mirrors the immuneACCESS table, restricted to in-frame sequences. Some clones are absent from its copies; in checked studies, under half trace to an unresolved V gene, and the reason for the others is unknown. From that table come the V and J calls and clone size; the DNA was used to work out D and trimming. In this sample the table shows 16,000 or so clones, roughly 90% of which occur a single time. The top ten constitute 9.5% to 15% of the sample.

On the study overall, not on this receptor specifically: CDR3 length ranges in HIV repertoires were narrower than in controls, and network structure suggested an antigen-experienced repertoire with only a slight naive shift after ART. The samples were dated from the mid-2000s to the late 2010s, and the ART regimens that were used may be less effective than current ART regimens. ART initiation was associated with a significant increase in TRB diversity, but diversity stayed significantly below transplant donor controls even after long-term ART. No data were available on ART adherence, viral resistance or therapy changes, limiting inferences about post-ART repertoire changes. Unsorted PBMC were profiled instead of sorted CD4+ and CD8+ T cells because pre-ART samples had limited cell numbers. The repertoire was dominated across all time points by expanded TRB clones identified before ART initiation, although this dominance was seen to fluctuate and to decrease in many PLHIV after ART. Owing to limited PBMC availability, only the TCR beta chain was sequenced, without alpha chain pairing.

To be included, a participant needed at least one PBMC sample from before ART initiation plus at least two post-ART samples. Every participant with HIV received treatment in the United States of America. Before DNA extraction, cryopreserved samples of about 0.95-11 million PBMC were thawed and washed. At the time of the earliest PBMC sample, participants with HIV were aged between about 23 and 54 years. PBMC samples were contributed by each participant from 1-4 timepoints before ART initiation and 2-8 timepoints after ART initiation, with a median of 7 samples. For every participant, serial HIV viral load, CD4+ T-cell count, ART history and demographic data were obtained. Genomic DNA was extracted from unsorted PBMC with a Qiagen kit on a QIAcube, with processing performed in batches of 12 samples.

This clonotype was obtained from a man in his fifties or sixties with HIV. The receptor chain draws on TRBV7-2 and TRBJ2-2; a tentative D match to TRBD2 spans 6 bases. The material sequenced was unsorted PBMCs, taken 0.7 years before starting antiretroviral therapy. The CDR3 reads CASSRNTGGNTGELFF. The DNA is as follows: TGTGCCAGCAGCCGGAACACCGGGGGGAACACCGGGGAGCTGTTTTTT.